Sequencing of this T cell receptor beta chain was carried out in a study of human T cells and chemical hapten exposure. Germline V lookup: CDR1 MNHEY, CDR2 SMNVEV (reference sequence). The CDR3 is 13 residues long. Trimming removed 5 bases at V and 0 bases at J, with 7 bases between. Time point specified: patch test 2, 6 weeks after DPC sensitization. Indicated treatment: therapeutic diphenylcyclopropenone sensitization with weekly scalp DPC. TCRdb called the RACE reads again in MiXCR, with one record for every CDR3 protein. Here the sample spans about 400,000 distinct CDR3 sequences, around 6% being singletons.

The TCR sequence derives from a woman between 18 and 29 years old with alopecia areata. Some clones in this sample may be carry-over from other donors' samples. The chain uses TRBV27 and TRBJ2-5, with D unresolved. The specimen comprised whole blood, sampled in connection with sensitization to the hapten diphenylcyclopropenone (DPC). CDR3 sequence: CASSPMDQETQYF. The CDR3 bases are TGTGCCAGCAGTCCAATGGACCAAGAGACCCAGTACTTC.